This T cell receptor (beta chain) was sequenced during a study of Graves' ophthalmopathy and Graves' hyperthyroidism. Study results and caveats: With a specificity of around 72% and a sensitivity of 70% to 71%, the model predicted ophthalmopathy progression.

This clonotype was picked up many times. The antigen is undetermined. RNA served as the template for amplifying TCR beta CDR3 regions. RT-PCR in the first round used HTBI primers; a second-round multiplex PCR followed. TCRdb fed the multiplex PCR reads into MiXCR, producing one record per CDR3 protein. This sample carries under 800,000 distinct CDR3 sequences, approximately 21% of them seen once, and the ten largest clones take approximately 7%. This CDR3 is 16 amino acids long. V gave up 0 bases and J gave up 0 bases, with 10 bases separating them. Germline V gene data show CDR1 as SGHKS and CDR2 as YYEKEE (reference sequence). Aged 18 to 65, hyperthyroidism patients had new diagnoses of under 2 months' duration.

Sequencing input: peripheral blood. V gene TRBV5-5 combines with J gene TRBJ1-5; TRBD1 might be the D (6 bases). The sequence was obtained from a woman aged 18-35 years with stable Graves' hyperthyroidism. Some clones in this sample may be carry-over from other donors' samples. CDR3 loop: CASSLGGQYSNQPQHF. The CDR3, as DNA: TGTGCCAGCAGCTTGGGTGGACAGTATAGCAATCAGCCCCAGCATTTT.